Following are 7 T cell receptor beta chains from one sample sequenced in a study of regulatory T cells in long-lasting Graves disease. Sequencing libraries for TCR beta were prepared with iRepertoire HTBI primers and Arm-PCR of CDR3 regions. TCRdb fed the multiplex PCR reads into MiXCR, producing one record per CDR3 protein. This table has approximately 690,000 distinct CDR3 sequences, 25% to 35% appearing once. Time point here: persistent/refractory GD, antithyroid drugs over 5 years with positive TRAb. From PBMCs, RNA was extracted and then used to make the TCR library. The sample was peripheral blood mononuclear cells (PBMCs), taken when the disease was refractory, from a patient treated with antithyroid drugs. The receptors shown here come from a female donor with Graves disease.

This clonotype appeared many times. As DNA, the CDR3 is TGTGCCAGCAGTTTACGGGCCTTCTATGGCTACACCTTC. It codes for CASSLRAFYGYTF. The chain links TRBV12-3 or TRBV12-4 to TRBJ1-2; D gene ambiguous. The ends were cut back, 2 bases at V and 4 bases at J, with 8 bases in the middle. The CDR3 sequence is 13 residues long.

Many counts were recorded for this clonotype. The chain uses TRBV27 and TRBJ1-1; D is undetermined. V was clipped by 6 bases and J by 1 base, with 15 bases between them. Germline-derived CDR1 and CDR2 are MNHEY and SMNVEV (reference sequence). The CDR3 has 15 amino acids. CDR3 protein: CASSPGSSKNTEAFF. The CDR3 bases are TGTGCCAGCAGCCCCGGGAGCAGTAAGAACACTGAAGCTTTCTTT.

This clonotype was recorded a few times. The chain recombines TRBV7-7 with TRBJ2-5; possibly TRBD2 for D (5 bases). CDR3 length: 14 residues. Germline CDR1 SSHAT, CDR2 FNYEAQ (reference sequence). V gave up 1 base and J gave up 5 bases, with 11 bases separating them. The CDR3: CASSLGAEDETQYF. The DNA for the CDR3 is TGTGCCAGCAGCTTAGGGGCGGAGGACGAGACCCAGTACTTC. Together with reference TRBV7-7 and TRBJ2-5, the CDR3 gives the full variable domain: GAGVSQSPRYKVTKRGQDVTLRCDPISSHATLYWYQQALGQGPEFLTYFNYEAQPDKSGLPSDRFSAERPEGSISTLTIQRTEQRDSAMYRCASSLGAEDETQYFGPGTRLLVL.

The rearrangement uses TRBV15 and TRBJ1-2, with TRBD1 identical over 7 bases. V trimming: 1 base; J trimming: 3 bases; junction bases outside the gene matches: 5. The CDR3 length is 15 residues. Germline V gene data show CDR1 as LNHNV and CDR2 as YYDKDF (reference sequence). The CDR3 DNA reads as TGTGCCACCAGCAGAGGCCTGGGGACAGACTATGGCTACACCTTC. It is translated as CATSRGLGTDYGYTF.

This clonotype was detected a few times. The chain is built from TRBV6-1 and TRBJ2-7, with D possibly TRBD2 on 5 matching bases. The CDR3 has 15 amino acids. Deletions cut 7 bases from V and 4 bases from J, with 20 bases between. Germline V gene data show CDR1 as MNHNS and CDR2 as SASEGT. The CDR3 reads CASNPRGQSLYEQYF. CDR3 nucleotide sequence: TGTGCCAGCAACCCACGGGGTCAGTCGCTTTACGAGCAGTACTTC.

This clonotype was detected a few times. This sequence joins TRBV9 and TRBJ2-2; possibly TRBD1 or TRBD2 for D (5 bases each). Germline CDR1 is SGDLS and CDR2 is YYNGEE. V lost 3 bases and J lost 5, with 20 bases in between. The CDR3 length is 17 residues. The chain's CDR3 is CASSALPSGWGTGELFF. The CDR3 DNA is TGTGCCAGCAGCGCCCTACCTAGTGGGTGGGGGACCGGGGAGCTGTTTTTT.

CDR3: CASSHESGRRYNEQFF. CDR3 DNA sequence: TGTGCCAGCAGCCATGAGAGCGGGAGGCGTTACAATGAGCAGTTCTTC. The genes are TRBV14 and TRBJ2-1; 9 positions match TRBD2. J lost 4 bases, V lost 3 bases, and 7 bases had no gene match. The CDR3 has 16 residues. Germline assignment: CDR1 SGHDN and CDR2 FVKESK.